The present TCR beta chain was sequenced within a study of radiation and T cells in renal cell carcinoma. This CDR3 is built from 13 residues. V was pared by 7 bases and J by 1 base, with 10 bases between. Germline CDR1 and CDR2: MNHEY and SVGAGI. Measured with immunoSEQ multiplex PCR; TCRdb has only the in-frame clones, and not every one. The table lists about 130,000 clones, roughly 88% of them singletons. Indicated time point: baseline pretreatment blood. The treatment was: 15 Gy SBRT to primary tumor, nephrectomy 4 weeks later. After SBRT, blood was collected at 2 and 4 weeks, plus baseline. The patient's renal cell carcinoma had clear cell pathology.

The clonotype was recovered from a woman aged 50 to 60 with renal cell carcinoma. The chain couples TRBV6-5 to TRBJ1-1; no clear D. Specimen: blood, collected from a patient whose treatment included radiotherapy and nephrectomy. The CDR3 DNA reads as TGTGCCAGCAACTTGTCACCGAACACTGAAGCTTTCTTT. The encoded protein is CASNLSPNTEAFF.